This T cell receptor (beta chain) comes out of a study of T cells in tuberculosis. Study-wide context: In South Africa, adults with active tuberculosis were compared with IGRA-negative and latently infected IGRA-positive adolescents.

The time point was: new active TB diagnosis, blood taken before or within 7 days of starting treatment. Each patient had positive sputum smear microscopy and/or positive culture. The repertoire was sequenced with immunoSEQ multiplex PCR; TCRdb's copy has only in-frame clones and lacks some. This table has tens of thousands of clones, approximately 94% appearing once. About this clone: What it binds is unknown.

Study results and limitations: Classification accuracy was approximately 85% (AUROC under 0.95) with the GMM-specific repertoire. Cases with active tuberculosis were adults, while controls were adolescents.

Here the sequenced sample was PBMCs, taken at tuberculosis diagnosis. The origin of this receptor is an adult with tuberculosis.

The CDR3 loop reads CASSVEGRETQYF. The CDR3 nucleotides read TGTGCCAGCAGCGTGGAGGGGCGAGAGACCCAGTACTTC. The gene calls are TRBV9 and TRBJ2-5, with a weak D call TRBD2 (6 bases). Germline V gives CDR1 SGDLS, CDR2 YYNGEE. CDR3 length: 13 residues. Trimming removed 2 bases at V and 4 bases at J, with 9 bases between.